The rows below give T cell receptor beta chains drawn from one sample of a study of identical twins. TCRdb used MiXCR to reprocess the 5' RACE reads, holding one entry per CDR3 protein. The sample lists 400,000 to 500,000 distinct CDR3 sequences, roughly an eighth occurring once. This same sample was also part of a study on yellow fever vaccine responses in identical twins.

Sequencing input: CD4+ T cells sorted from blood. These receptor sequences come from a woman aged 18-35 years in good health. Both conserved end residues are trimmed from each CDR3.

J	V	CDR3
TRBJ2-6	TRBV7-8	ASSLDASGSGANVLT
TRBJ2-7	TRBV7-2	ASSLHGGPYEQY
TRBJ2-5	TRBV12-3/TRBV12-4	ASSLTPKTSGRTETQY
TRBJ2-4	TRBV6-5	ASSYSGTGIAIQY
TRBJ1-5	TRBV20-1	SARVAGQGHQPQH
TRBJ2-7	TRBV24-1	ATIWPAGDPNFYEQY
TRBJ2-1	TRBV20-1	SAERGLAEEQF
TRBJ1-1	TRBV29-1	SVEGRRGSVGTEAF
TRBJ2-2	TRBV20-1	SARRQDMTGELF
TRBJ2-2	TRBV5-1	ASSPRTGVKNTGELF
TRBJ2-1	TRBV12-3/TRBV12-4	ASGGYNEQF
TRBJ2-1	TRBV25-1	ASSELFGLDPSYNEQF
TRBJ2-3	TRBV20-1	SARDLGGNTDTQY
TRBJ1-5	TRBV5-6	ASSWQGGNQPQH